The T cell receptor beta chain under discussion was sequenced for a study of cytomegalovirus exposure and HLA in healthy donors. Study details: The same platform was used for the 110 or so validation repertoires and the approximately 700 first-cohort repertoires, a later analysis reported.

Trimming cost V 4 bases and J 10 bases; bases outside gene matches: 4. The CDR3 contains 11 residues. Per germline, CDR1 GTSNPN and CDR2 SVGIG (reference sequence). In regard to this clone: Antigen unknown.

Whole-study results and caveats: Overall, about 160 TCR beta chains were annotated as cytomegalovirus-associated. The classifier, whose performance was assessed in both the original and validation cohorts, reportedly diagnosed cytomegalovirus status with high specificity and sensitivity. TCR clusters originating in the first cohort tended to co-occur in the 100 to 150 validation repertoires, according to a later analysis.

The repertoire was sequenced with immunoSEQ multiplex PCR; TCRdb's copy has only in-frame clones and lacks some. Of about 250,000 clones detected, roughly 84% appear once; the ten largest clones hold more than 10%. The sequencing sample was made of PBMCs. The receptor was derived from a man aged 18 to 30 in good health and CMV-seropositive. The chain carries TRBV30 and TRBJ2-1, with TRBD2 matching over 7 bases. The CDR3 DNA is TGTGCCTGGACCGAGGGAGGGGAGCAGTTCTTC. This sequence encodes CAWTEGGEQFF.